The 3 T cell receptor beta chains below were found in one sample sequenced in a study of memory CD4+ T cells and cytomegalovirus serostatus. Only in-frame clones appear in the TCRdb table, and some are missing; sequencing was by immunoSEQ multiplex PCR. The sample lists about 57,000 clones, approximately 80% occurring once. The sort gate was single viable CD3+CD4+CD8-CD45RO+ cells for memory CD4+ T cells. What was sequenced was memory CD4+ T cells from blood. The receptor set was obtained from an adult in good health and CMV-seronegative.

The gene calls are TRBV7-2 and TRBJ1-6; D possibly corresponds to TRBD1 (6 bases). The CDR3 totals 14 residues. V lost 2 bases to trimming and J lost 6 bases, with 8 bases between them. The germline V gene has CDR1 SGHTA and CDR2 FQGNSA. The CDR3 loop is CASSLQGINSPLHF. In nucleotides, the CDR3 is TGTGCCAGCAGCTTACAGGGGATTAATTCACCCCTCCACTTT.

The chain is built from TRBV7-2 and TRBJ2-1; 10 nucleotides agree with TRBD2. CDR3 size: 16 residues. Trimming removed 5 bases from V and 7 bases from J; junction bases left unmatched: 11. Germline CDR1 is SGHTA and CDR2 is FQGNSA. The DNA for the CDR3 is TGTGCCAGCAGCGGCCGGCGGACTAGCGGAGGTAATGAGCAGTTCTTC. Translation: CASSGRRTSGGNEQFF.

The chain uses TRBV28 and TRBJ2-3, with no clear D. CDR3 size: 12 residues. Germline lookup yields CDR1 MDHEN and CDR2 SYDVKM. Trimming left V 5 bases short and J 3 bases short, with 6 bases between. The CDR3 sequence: CASSQSTDTQYF. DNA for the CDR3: TGTGCCAGCAGTCAAAGTACAGATACGCAGTATTTT.